This T cell receptor beta chain was captured in a study of cytomegalovirus exposure and HLA in healthy donors. Researchers ran the PCR with 60 Vbeta and 13 Jbeta primers. The assay was immunoSEQ multiplex PCR, and TCRdb's table has in-frame clones only and misses some. The table has some 120,000 clones, around 76% seen once. General study findings and limits: The classifier reportedly diagnosed cytomegalovirus status with high specificity and sensitivity. A highly shared variant cluster was judged a likely technical artifact. According to the study, 160 or so TCR beta chains were cytomegalovirus-associated. In a later analysis, HLA-associated TCR beta chains were more clonally expanded than equally common others.

A note on this clone: The antigen remains unidentified.

The germline V gene has CDR1 MNHEY and CDR2 SVGAGI. The CDR3 covers 13 residues. V shed 5 bases and J shed 7 bases, with 12 bases lying between them. The sample comprised PBMCs. This receptor was identified in a woman between 40 and 55 years old in good health and CMV-seropositive. The chain couples TRBV6-5 to TRBJ1-5; D not certain. The CDR3 reads CASSPESRQPQHF. In nucleotides, the CDR3 is TGTGCCAGCAGTCCGGAGTCGAGGCAGCCCCAGCATTTT.